Below are 11 T cell receptor beta chains sequenced from a single sample in a study of T cell changes during pregnancy in multiple sclerosis. Measured with immunoSEQ multiplex PCR; TCRdb has only the in-frame clones, and not every one. The data show about 46,000 clones, roughly 90% seen once. The material sequenced was CD4+ T cells from peripheral blood mononuclear cells, taken after pregnancy. The source of these receptors is a female donor with multiple sclerosis, enrolled in a pregnancy study.

CDR3 protein: CASSKHRGLGTNNEQFF. CDR3 in DNA: TGTGCCAGCAGCAAACACAGGGGTTTGGGGACGAACAATGAGCAGTTCTTC. The chain carries TRBV2 and TRBJ2-1; TRBD1 aligns across 7 bases. The CDR3 has 17 amino acids. V shed 6 bases and J 5 bases; nucleotides not matched to a gene: 16. Germline-derived CDR1 and CDR2 are SNHLY and FYNNEI.

This chain links TRBV5-5 with TRBJ2-7, with 8 bases that match TRBD1. The CDR3 runs to 14 residues. Germline V gene data show CDR1 as SGHKS and CDR2 as YYEKEE (reference sequence). The V gene end was trimmed by 1 base and the J gene end by 6 bases; junction bases not matched to a gene: 6. Here the CDR3 DNA reads TGTGCCAGCAGCTTGTCGGACAGGGCCCGCGAGCAGTACTTC. As protein: CASSLSDRAREQYF.

The genes are TRBV6-5 and TRBJ1-1; D is possibly TRBD1 (6 bases). Germline-derived CDR1 and CDR2 are MNHEY and SVGAGI. This CDR3 contains 15 residues. V was shortened by 2 bases and J by 4 bases, with 14 bases between the two germline ends. The CDR3 sequence: CASSYVRGAGTEAFF. The CDR3 DNA sequence: TGTGCCAGCAGTTACGTCCGGGGGGCCGGCACTGAAGCTTTCTTT.

The chain uses TRBV1 and TRBJ1-1; the table's D call of TRBD1 was not tested on the DNA. TRBV1 is described as a pseudogene. The CDR3 totals 14 residues. In DNA form, the CDR3 reads TGCACCAGCGCTCGGGACAGCGAGAACACTGAAGCTTTCTTT. The encoded protein is CTSARDSENTEAFF.

The chain recombines TRBV7-6 with TRBJ2-1, with D possibly being TRBD2 (6 bases). CDR3 length: 16 residues. V was pared by 0 bases and J by 6 bases, with 15 bases between. Per the germline V gene, CDR1 is SGHVS and CDR2 is FNYEAQ. CDR3 in amino acids: CASSLAVAGSGNEQFF. CDR3 coding DNA: TGTGCCAGCAGCTTAGCGGTCGCCGGGAGTGGCAATGAGCAGTTCTTC.

The V call is TRBV29-1, the J call TRBJ2-2, with a tentative D call TRBD2 (5 bases). This CDR3 spans 12 amino acids. Germline CDR1 and CDR2: SQVTM and ANQGSEA. V lost 3 bases, J lost 4 bases, and 6 bases lay in between. CDR3 sequence reads: CSVDRGTGELFF. CDR3 coding DNA: TGCAGCGTTGACCGGGGCACCGGGGAGCTGTTTTTT.

The rearrangement uses TRBV28 and TRBJ1-4; 7 bases map to TRBD1. The trim removed 1 base at V and 7 bases at J, leaving 6 bases unmatched. The CDR3 has 15 residues. Germline-derived CDR1 and CDR2 are MDHEN and SYDVKM. The CDR3 sequence is CASSLFVGGGEKLFF. Here the CDR3 DNA reads TGTGCCAGCAGTTTATTTGTAGGGGGCGGTGAAAAACTGTTTTTT.

V usage is TRBV29-1 and J usage is TRBJ1-5; 7 nucleotides match TRBD1. The V gene's germline CDR1 is SQVTM and CDR2 ANQGSEA. The CDR3 has 13 residues. V gave up 6 bases and J gave up 7 bases; unmatched junction bases: 9. CDR3 sequence: CSVGTAREQPQHF. CDR3 bases: TGCAGCGTCGGGACAGCGCGCGAGCAGCCCCAGCATTTT.

The gene calls are TRBV2 and TRBJ1-2; weak D call: TRBD1 (5 bases). The CDR3 consists of 13 residues. V was clipped by 11 bases and J by 2 bases, with 15 bases between them. Germline lookup yields CDR1 SNHLY and CDR2 FYNNEI. DNA for the CDR3: TGTGCCGGCACCGCCGCAGGGAACTATGGCTACACCTTC. This gives the protein CAGTAAGNYGYTF.

The rearrangement uses TRBV6-1 and TRBJ2-1; D gene uncertain. CDR1 and CDR2 (germline): MNHNS, SASEGT. V shed 5 bases and J shed 0 bases, with 11 bases lying between them. The CDR3 extends over 15 amino acids. This chain's CDR3 is CASSKTESSYNEQFF. The CDR3 region has the DNA TGTGCCAGCAGTAAGACTGAGAGCTCCTACAATGAGCAGTTCTTC.

This rearrangement joins TRBV19 to TRBJ2-3, with TRBD1 identical over 8 bases. The CDR3 length is 13 residues. The germline CDR1 and CDR2 sequences are LNHDA and SQIVND (reference sequence). V lost 7 bases and J lost 1; bases outside the gene matches: 1. CDR3 bases: TGTGCCAGTACGACAGGGGGCACAGATACGCAGTATTTT. Its protein is CASTTGGTDTQYF.